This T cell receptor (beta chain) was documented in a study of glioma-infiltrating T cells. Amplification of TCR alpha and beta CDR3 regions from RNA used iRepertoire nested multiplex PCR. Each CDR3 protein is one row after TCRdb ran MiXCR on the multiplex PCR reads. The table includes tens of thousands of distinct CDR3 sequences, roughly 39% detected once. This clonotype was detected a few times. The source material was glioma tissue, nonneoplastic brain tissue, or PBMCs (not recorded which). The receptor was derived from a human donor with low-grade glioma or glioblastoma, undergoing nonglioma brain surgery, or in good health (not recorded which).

The CDR3 DNA sequence: TGCAGCGGCCGGACAGGGGGCCACGAGCAGTACTTC. This translates into CSGRTGGHEQYF. The chain uses TRBV29-1 and TRBJ2-7, with 11 bases aligning to TRBD1. Losses at the gene ends were 7 bases for V and 5 bases for J; bases not matched to a gene: 4. The germline gives CDR1 SQVTM, CDR2 ANQGSEA. The CDR3 has 12 residues.